Listed below are T cell receptor beta chains from one sample, sequenced in a study of cytomegalovirus exposure and HLA in healthy donors. Measured with immunoSEQ multiplex PCR; TCRdb has only the in-frame clones, and not every one. Of about 160,000 clones detected, about 65% appear once; the ten largest clones hold 7% to 7.5%. Source material: PBMCs. Receptors originate from a man between 40 and 49 years old in good health and CMV-seropositive. Both conserved end residues are part of each CDR3. The order of the fields is J gene, V gene, CDR3 protein.

TRBJ1-4 | TRBV9 | CASSLQKGQGGEKLFF
TRBJ1-1 | TRBV4-3 | CASSPREGTEAFF
TRBJ2-1 | TRBV7-9 | CASRLSARGINEQFF
TRBJ1-2 | TRBV29-1 | CSGGTGGLKYGYTF
TRBJ2-5 | TRBV9 | CASSVSGGGKETQYF
TRBJ2-3 | TRBV9 | CASSVGPGGTTSTDTQYF
TRBJ2-1 | TRBV2 | CASSEWRYNEQFF
TRBJ1-1 | TRBV20-1 | CSAGTGVKAFF
TRBJ1-2 | TRBV7-9 | CASSLQGGTGANYGYTF
TRBJ2-7 | TRBV5-6 | CASGKRGEQYF
TRBJ2-3 | TRBV5-6 | CASSLVGTGTDTQYF
TRBJ1-1 | TRBV5-6 | CASSLDPEGGGNTEAFF
TRBJ2-2 | TRBV5-1 | CASSARTGFTGELFF
TRBJ2-2 | TRBV7-8 | CASSLDRARRTGELFF
TRBJ1-1 | TRBV5-4 | CASSVDRNTEAFF
TRBJ2-5 | TRBV7-9 | CASRGGGAETQYF
TRBJ1-1 | TRBV6-6 | CASGQGASNTEAFF
TRBJ2-7 | TRBV5-6 | CASSSTGAPYEQYF
TRBJ1-1 | TRBV9 | CASSFQGENTEAFF
TRBJ1-4 | TRBV2 | CASTPRGTGNEKLFF
TRBJ2-4 | TRBV7-2 | CASSYGLYAKNIQYF
TRBJ2-3 | TRBV6-5 | CASRPSGGMTDTQYF
TRBJ2-7 | TRBV27 | CASSWDRGGEQYF
TRBJ2-5 | TRBV19 | CASSIGTPQVETQYF
TRBJ2-3 | TRBV19 | CASSKLGQGQGDTQYF
TRBJ1-3 | TRBV19 | CASSISGTWIITGSGNTIYF
. | TRBV7-8 | CASSFKSEGGYEQYF
TRBJ1-2 | TRBV2 | CASSEPGQEAGYTF
TRBJ2-7 | TRBV5-1 | CASSLDRGYSYEQYF
TRBJ1-4 | TRBV5-4 | CASSFEAGREEKLFF
TRBJ2-1 | TRBV18 | CASSSLGQRGGNEQFF
TRBJ2-1 | TRBV4-3 | CASSPQGPGLRQFF
TRBJ2-1 | TRBV29-1 | CSTQGAPNEQFF
TRBJ2-5 | TRBV15 | CATSRDRGQGEQYF
TRBJ1-2 | TRBV4-1 | CASSQEHPNYGYTF
TRBJ1-2 | TRBV7-2 | CASSLEGFGYTF
TRBJ1-4 | TRBV18 | CASSPPGREGEKLFF
TRBJ1-5 | TRBV10-1 | CASSEGQGTAVNQPQHF
TRBJ2-7 | TRBV4-3 | CASSQLLPRDRENEQYF
TRBJ2-7 | TRBV9 | CASSGLAGDEQYF
TRBJ1-3 | TRBV6-6 | CASSYAGGNTIYF
TRBJ2-7 | TRBV7-9 | CASSLVLSYEQYF
TRBJ1-2 | TRBV5-6 | CAGSFPQGPPVDRYGYTF
TRBJ1-6 | TRBV6-5 | CASTTLGGSGTLHF
TRBJ1-6 | TRBV5-1 | CASRYGQGDNSPLHF
TRBJ2-1 | TRBV4-1 | CASSQEKGQGWVYNEQFF
TRBJ2-2 | TRBV4-1 | CASSHPGLAGGRDTGELFF
TRBJ2-5 | TRBV7-3 | CASSTTPGETQYF
TRBJ1-6 | TRBV7-8 | CASSRRGQGAITSPLHF
TRBJ1-6 | TRBV7-2 | CASSVSSYNSPLHF
TRBJ2-3 | TRBV27 | CASNLGAGRGTDTQYF
TRBJ1-2 | TRBV4-1 | CASSQDSDRFYGYTF
TRBJ2-3 | TRBV7-9 | CASSLEGRGDLTDTQYF
TRBJ1-5 | TRBV6-6 | CASSREGNNQPQHF
. | TRBV2 | CASAGISGEQYF